These 22 T cell receptor beta chains share one sample of origin, sequenced in a study of control samples from healthy donors and cancer patients. The table came from immunoSEQ multiplex PCR; TCRdb's copy has only in-frame clones and leaves some out. Found here are some 130,000 clones, 93% of them singletons; the top ten hold about 1.5%. The sample taken for sequencing was PBMCs. All receptors derive from a man in his forties or fifties with head and neck cancer.

This clone showed up just a few times. V is TRBV13 and J is TRBJ2-5, with D possibly being TRBD2 (6 bases). Trimming stripped 2 bases from V and 1 base from J, with 17 bases between. Germline V CDR1 and CDR2: PRHDT, FYEKMQ (reference sequence). CDR3 size: 17 residues. The CDR3 nucleotides are TGTGCCAGCAGCTTAAGGCTCACGCGGGGCGGCCAAGAGACCCAGTACTTC. Amino acids: CASSLRLTRGGQETQYF.

This chain joins TRBV24-1 and TRBJ2-1; no clear D. The CDR3 loop spans 13 amino acids. The V gene lost 2 bases and the J gene lost 6 bases, with 7 bases spanning the gap. Looked up from germline, CDR1 is KGHDR and CDR2 is SFDVKD. The CDR3 reads CATSDSWVNEQFF. CDR3 coding DNA: TGTGCCACCAGTGATTCCTGGGTCAATGAGCAGTTCTTC.

The chain is built from TRBV30 and TRBJ1-4; weak D call: TRBD1 (5 bases). The V and J ends lost 5 bases and 8 bases respectively, with 21 bases between them. Germline CDR1 is GTSNPN and CDR2 is SVGIG (reference sequence). The CDR3 has 15 residues. The CDR3 reads CAWGGSGRRREKLFF. DNA for the CDR3: TGTGCCTGGGGGGGTTCAGGGAGGCGTCGAGAAAAACTGTTTTTT.

The chain combines TRBV28 with TRBJ2-7; a weak D match, TRBD2 (6 bases). V was trimmed by 2 bases and J by 2 bases, leaving 10 bases between them. This CDR3 comprises 14 residues. Looked up from germline, CDR1 is MDHEN and CDR2 is SYDVKM. CDR3 sequence (DNA): TGTGCCAGCAGTTTAGGAGGGCTAGCCTACGAGCAGTACTTC. Its translation is CASSLGGLAYEQYF.

J is TRBJ1-2 and V is TRBV7-9; D unclear. The V gene lost 1 base and the J gene lost 6 bases, with 18 bases spanning the gap. The CDR3 runs to 16 residues. Per the germline V gene, CDR1 is SEHNR and CDR2 is FQNEAQ (reference sequence). CDR3 protein: CASSLGYSADRDGYTF. DNA of the CDR3: TGTGCCAGCAGCTTAGGGTATTCGGCAGATCGGGATGGCTACACCTTC.

The genes are TRBV18 and TRBJ1-4, with 7 bases fitting TRBD1. Germline CDR1 reads KGHSH; CDR2 reads LQKENI. The CDR3 loop spans 14 amino acids. V was pared by 8 bases and J by 2 bases, with 5 bases of the junction left unmatched. DNA of the CDR3: TGTGCCAGCGCCCCGACAGGGACTAATGAAAAACTGTTTTTT. As protein: CASAPTGTNEKLFF.

The chain links TRBV7-7 to TRBJ2-1; no definite D call. The germline gives CDR1 SSHAT, CDR2 FNYEAQ (reference sequence). V was shortened by 5 bases and J by 7 bases, with 18 bases between the two germline ends. The CDR3 sequence is 15 residues long. CDR3 sequence: CASSPVSGPVNEQFF. CDR3 DNA sequence: TGTGCCAGCAGCCCCGTGTCTGGCCCCGTAAATGAGCAGTTCTTC. The complete variable domain, with remaining parts taken from reference TRBV7-7 and TRBJ2-1, reads GAGVSQSPRYKVTKRGQDVTLRCDPISSHATLYWYQQALGQGPEFLTYFNYEAQPDKSGLPSDRFSAERPEGSISTLTIQRTEQRDSAMYRCASSPVSGPVNEQFFGPGTRLTVL.

The chain is built from TRBV5-5 and TRBJ1-1, with D unclear. The V gene's germline CDR1 is SGHKS and CDR2 YYEKEE (reference sequence). This CDR3 contains 13 residues. Deletions cut 2 bases from V and 3 bases from J, with 8 bases between. CDR3: CASSLMPDTEAFF. The CDR3 nucleotides are TGTGCCAGCAGCTTAATGCCGGACACTGAAGCTTTCTTT. Full variable domain (rest looked up from reference TRBV5-5 and TRBJ1-1): DAGVTQSPTHLIKTRGQQVTLRCSPISGHKSVSWYQQVLGQGPQFIFQYYEKEERGRGNFPDRFSARQFPNYSSELNVNALLLGDSALYLCASSLMPDTEAFFGQGTRLTVV.

As for this clone: Germline is not matched at one junction end, which may reflect a read error. The chain employs TRBV5-4 and TRBJ2-2; D uncertain. Germline CDR1 SGHNT, CDR2 YYREEE (reference sequence). The CDR3 contains 13 residues. This chain's CDR3 is CASSFIDSGELFF. In DNA, the CDR3 is TGTGCCAGCAGCTTTATAGATTCCGGAGAGCTGTTTTTT.

The V call is TRBV6-2 or TRBV6-3, the J call TRBJ1-1; no clear D. Germline V lookup: CDR1 MNHEY, CDR2 SVGEGT. The CDR3 sequence is 14 residues long. Trimming stripped 6 bases from V and 0 bases from J, with 11 bases between. CDR3 amino acids: CASSSINLNTEAFF. The CDR3 DNA sequence: TGTGCCAGCAGCTCCATTAACTTGAACACTGAAGCTTTCTTT.

The J gene is TRBJ2-2, the V gene TRBV5-4; 7 bases fit TRBD2. The J segment lost 3 bases and the V segment lost 4 bases, leaving 6 bases of the junction unmatched. The CDR3 sequence is 15 residues long. CDR1 is SGHNT and CDR2 is YYREEE in the germline V gene (reference sequence). DNA of the CDR3: TGTGCCAGCAGCGGGGAGCGGGGTTACACCGGGGAGCTGTTTTTT. Translation: CASSGERGYTGELFF. The whole variable domain, filled in from reference TRBV5-4 and TRBJ2-2, reads ETGVTQSPTHLIKTRGQQVTLRCSSQSGHNTVSWYQQALGQGPQFIFQYYREEENGRGNFPPRFSGLQFPNYSSELNVNALELDDSALYLCASSGERGYTGELFFGEGSRLTVL.

This chain links TRBV7-6 with TRBJ2-7, with 7 positions matching TRBD1. Unmatched junction bases numbered 14, after V lost 5 bases and J lost 4 bases. CDR1 SGHVS and CDR2 FNYEAQ come from the germline V gene. The CDR3 covers 16 residues. The CDR3 loop is CASSPLRGRWTYEQYF. For the CDR3, the DNA is TGTGCCAGCAGCCCCCTAAGGGGGCGATGGACTTACGAGCAGTACTTC.

The chain employs TRBV5-1 and TRBJ1-2; 7 bases align to TRBD1. Trimming removed 3 bases from V and 0 bases from J; junction bases left unmatched: 2. The CDR3 extends over 14 amino acids. The germline V gene has CDR1 SGHRS and CDR2 YFSETQ. In nucleotides, the CDR3 is TGCGCCAGCAGCTCAGGGGGTGCTAACTATGGCTACACCTTC. Its translation is CASSSGGANYGYTF.

The chain uses TRBV6-2 or TRBV6-3 and TRBJ2-2; 9 bases fit TRBD1. The V segment lost 5 bases and the J segment 0 bases; nucleotides outside the gene matches: 7. The CDR3 is 17 amino acids. CDR1 MNHEY and CDR2 SVGEGT come from the germline V gene. The DNA of the CDR3 is TGTGCCAGCAGTAGGAGACAGGGGGGACCGAACACCGGGGAGCTGTTTTTT. It translates to CASSRRQGGPNTGELFF.

This clone was seen a single time. This sequence joins TRBV11-2 and TRBJ2-7; TRBD1 matches at 9 bases. Per the germline V gene, CDR1 is SGHAT and CDR2 is FQNNGV. The CDR3 is 16 amino acids. The V segment lost 5 bases and the J segment 3 bases; nucleotides outside the gene matches: 11. The CDR3 nucleotides are TGTGCCAGCAGCATTTCTAGGACAGGGGCGAACTACGAGCAGTACTTC. It codes for CASSISRTGANYEQYF.

This rearrangement joins TRBV11-3 to TRBJ2-2; D is uncertain. The CDR3 is made up of 14 amino acids. V was clipped by 5 bases and J by 3 bases, with 10 bases between them. Germline V gene lookup returns CDR1 SGHNT and CDR2 YENEEA. CDR3 in amino acids: CASSPGPHTGELFF. For the CDR3, the DNA is TGTGCCAGCAGCCCTGGTCCCCACACCGGGGAGCTGTTTTTT.

V is TRBV6-2 or TRBV6-3 and J is TRBJ2-3; no definite D call. V lost 5 bases to trimming and J lost 4 bases, with 4 bases between them. CDR3 length: 11 amino acids. Germline V gene sequence: CDR1 MNHEY, CDR2 SVGEGT. This chain's CDR3 is CASSTSDTQYF. The CDR3 bases are TGTGCCAGCAGTACGTCAGATACGCAGTATTTT.

The chain joins TRBV18 to TRBJ1-1; possible D gene TRBD1, 5 bases. The V gene's germline CDR1 is KGHSH and CDR2 LQKENI. The CDR3 totals 14 residues. V lost 6 bases and J lost 3, with 14 bases in between. The CDR3 bases are TGTGCCAGCTCTCAACAGGTTACCGACACTGAAGCTTTCTTT. This translates into CASSQQVTDTEAFF.

V and J are TRBV5-4 and TRBJ2-2, with D possibly matching TRBD2 (6 bases). Germline CDR1 reads SGHNT; CDR2 reads YYREEE (reference sequence). V lost 0 bases to trimming and J lost 5 bases, with 11 bases between them. The CDR3 extends over 15 amino acids. The CDR3 DNA reads TGTGCCAGCAGCTTGGGCACTAGCAATACCGGGGAGCTGTTTTTT. This gives the protein CASSLGTSNTGELFF.

V gene TRBV5-4 combines with J gene TRBJ1-1; D might be TRBD1 (5 bases). Germline V gives CDR1 SGHNT, CDR2 YYREEE (reference sequence). CDR3 length equals 15 residues. V gave up 3 bases and J gave up 7 bases, with 19 bases separating them. CDR3 bases: TGTGCCAGCAGCTCCCCCGGGGACGGGGCGGGTGAAGCTTTCTTT. Its translation: CASSSPGDGAGEAFF.

The chain uses TRBV4-3 and TRBJ1-2, with D possibly TRBD1 on 5 matching bases. The ends were cut back, 3 bases at V and 6 bases at J, with 17 bases in the middle. This CDR3 comprises 15 residues. Germline V gives CDR1 LGHNA, CDR2 YSLEER. CDR3 sequence reads: CASSQLGGIQNGYTF. CDR3 in DNA: TGCGCCAGCAGCCAGCTTGGGGGGATTCAAAATGGCTACACCTTC.

The chain links TRBV7-9 to TRBJ1-3, with 11 bases lining up with TRBD1. With V trimmed by 6 bases and J by 4 bases, 2 bases remained unmatched. CDR1 SEHNR and CDR2 FQNEAQ come from the germline V gene (reference sequence). The length of the CDR3 is 14 residues. CDR3 in amino acids: CASSGTGGGNTIYF. For the CDR3, the DNA is TGTGCCAGCAGTGGGACAGGGGGAGGAAACACCATATATTTT. Variable domain in full (rest from reference TRBV7-9 and TRBJ1-3): DTGVSQNPRHKITKRGQNVTFRCDPISEHNRLYWYRQTLGQGPEFLTYFQNEAQLEKSRLLSDRFSAERPKGSFSTLEIQRTEQGDSAMYLCASSGTGGGNTIYFGEGSWLTVV.